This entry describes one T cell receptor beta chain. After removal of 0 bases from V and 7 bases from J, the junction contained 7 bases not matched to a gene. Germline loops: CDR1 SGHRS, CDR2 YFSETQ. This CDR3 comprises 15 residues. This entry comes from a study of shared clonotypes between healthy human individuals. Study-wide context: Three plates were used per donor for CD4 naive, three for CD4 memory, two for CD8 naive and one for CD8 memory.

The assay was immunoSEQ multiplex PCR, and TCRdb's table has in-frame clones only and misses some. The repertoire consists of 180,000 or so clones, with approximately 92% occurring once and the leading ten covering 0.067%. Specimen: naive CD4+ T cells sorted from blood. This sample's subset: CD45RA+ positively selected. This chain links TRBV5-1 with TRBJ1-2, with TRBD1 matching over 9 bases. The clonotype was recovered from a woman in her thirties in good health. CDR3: CASSLGATGGFGYTF. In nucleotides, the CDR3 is TGCGCCAGCAGCTTGGGGGCGACAGGGGGTTTTGGCTACACCTTC.